This T cell receptor (beta chain) was recovered during a study of radiotherapy plus CTLA-4 blockade in lung cancer. TCRdb's copy holds only in-frame clones and misses some; the assay was immunoSEQ multiplex PCR. Of 35,000 to 45,000 clones in the sample, 75% to 90% are singletons; the top ten hold 5% to 6%. The length of the CDR3 is 14 residues. Trimming pared 1 base from V and 8 bases from J, leaving 11 bases between. Germline CDR1 reads SGHTA; CDR2 reads FQGNSA. Focal radiation with ipilimumab CTLA-4 blockade was given to patients with chemo-refractory metastatic non-small-cell lung cancer. This receptor was obtained from a human donor with non-small cell lung cancer who had stable disease on radiotherapy plus ipilimumab. V and J are TRBV7-2 and TRBJ2-2; D perhaps matches TRBD2 (6 bases). This specimen consisted of peripheral blood, obtained from a patient treated with radiotherapy plus ipilimumab. In nucleotides, the CDR3 is TGTGCCAGCAGCTTAGTGCGGGGAAAAGGGGAGCTGTTTTTT. It translates to CASSLVRGKGELFF.